This T cell receptor (beta chain) comes out of a study of blood T cell repertoires in COVID-19. Looking at the study overall: Sources were T cells, B-cell-depleted T cells, or PBMCs; the material itself was cDNA or gDNA.

The CDR3 covers 17 residues. Germline V lookup: CDR1 MNHNS, CDR2 SASEGT. V was pared by 3 bases and J by 2 bases, with 18 bases between. Original processing methods: The authors estimated nucleated cell counts from reference gene primer amplification. Clones were read by immunoSEQ multiplex PCR, and TCRdb kept only the in-frame ones, dropping some. V, J and clone size were drawn from that table, and D and trimming were deduced from the DNA. The sample includes 90,000 to 120,000 clones, about three quarters of them seen just once. The clonotype originates from a man between 65 and 85 years old with acute or convalescent COVID-19. Specimen: peripheral blood. This sequence joins TRBV6-1 and TRBJ2-3; D is undetermined. CDR3 nucleotide sequence: TGTGCCAGCAGTGATCTACCCTGGCGGCCGTCCACAGATACGCAGTATTTT. It codes for CASSDLPWRPSTDTQYF.